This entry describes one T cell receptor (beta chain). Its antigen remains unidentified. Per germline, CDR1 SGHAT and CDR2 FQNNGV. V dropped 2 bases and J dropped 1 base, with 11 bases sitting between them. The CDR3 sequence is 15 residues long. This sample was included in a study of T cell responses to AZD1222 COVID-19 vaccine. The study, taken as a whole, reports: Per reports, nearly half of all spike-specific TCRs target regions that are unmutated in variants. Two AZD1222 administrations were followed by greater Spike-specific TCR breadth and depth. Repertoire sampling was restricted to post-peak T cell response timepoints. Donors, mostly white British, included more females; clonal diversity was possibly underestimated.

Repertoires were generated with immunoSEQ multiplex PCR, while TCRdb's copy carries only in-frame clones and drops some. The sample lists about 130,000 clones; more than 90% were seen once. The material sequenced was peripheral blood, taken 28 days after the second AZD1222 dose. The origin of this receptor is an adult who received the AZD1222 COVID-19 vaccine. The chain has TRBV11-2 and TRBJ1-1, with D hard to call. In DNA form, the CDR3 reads TGTGCCAGCAGCTTATCGCGGGGAGCGAACACTGAAGCTTTCTTT. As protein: CASSLSRGANTEAFF.